This T cell receptor beta chain was captured by sequencing in a study of spatial heterogeneity in lung cancer. Germline V gene lookup returns CDR1 LGHNA and CDR2 YSLEER. Trimming stripped 0 bases from V and 2 bases from J, with 13 bases between. The CDR3 has 16 residues. This clonotype occurred many times. TCRdb ran MiXCR on the 5' RACE reads and lists one entry per CDR3 protein. The sample yields tens of thousands of distinct CDR3 sequences, less than 9% seen once. Time point of the sample: sample taken at primary tumor resection. Whole RNA, which was extracted from tumor, nontumor lung tissue or frozen PBMC, was sequenced without any cell sorting.

This clonotype originated in a female donor with early-stage non-small cell lung cancer. The source was PBMCs, collected at surgery. V gene TRBV4-3 combines with J gene TRBJ2-5; the D gene is possibly TRBD1 (5 bases). The CDR3: CASSQDRRQGQETQYF. CDR3 nucleotides: TGCGCCAGCAGCCAAGACCGTAGGCAGGGTCAAGAGACCCAGTACTTC.